These 9 T cell receptor beta chains share one sample of origin, sequenced in a study of T cells after yellow fever vaccination. TCRdb redid the calling of the 5' RACE reads with MiXCR, one entry per CDR3 protein. The sample lists a few hundred thousand distinct CDR3 sequences, 6.7% occurring once. This specimen was CD4+ T cells sorted from PBMCs, taken on the day of the yellow fever booster vaccination. These receptor sequences come from a man younger than 45 who received the YFV17D yellow fever vaccine.

At least ten counts were recorded for this clonotype. This CDR3 reads CSASGRMNTEAFF. Here the CDR3 DNA reads TGCAGCGCCTCCGGGAGGATGAACACTGAAGCTTTCTTT. The V gene is TRBV29-1, the J gene TRBJ1-1, with D unresolved. Germline V gene lookup returns CDR1 SQVTM and CDR2 ANQGSEA. Trimming stripped 7 bases from V and 0 bases from J, with 12 bases between. The CDR3 spans 13 residues.

The table lists this clonotype with many counts. The J gene is TRBJ1-1, the V gene TRBV4-3; TRBD1 matches at 8 bases. The CDR3 is 14 residues long. Germline V gene sequence: CDR1 LGHNA, CDR2 YSLEER. The V and J ends lost 1 base and 9 bases, in that order; junction bases with no gene match: 7. CDR3 nucleotide sequence: TGCGCCAGCAGCCAAGGAGGACAGGGCTCTCAAGCTTTCTTT. Translated: CASSQGGQGSQAFF.

This clonotype came up many times. This rearrangement joins TRBV7-9 to TRBJ1-5; D unclear. V was cut by 6 bases and J by 2 bases, with 11 bases left in between. The CDR3 runs 14 residues. Germline assignment: CDR1 SEHNR and CDR2 FQNEAQ (reference sequence). The CDR3 nucleotides are TGTGCCAGCAGGATAACAGCTCGCAATCAGCCCCAGCATTTT. Residues: CASRITARNQPQHF.

The chain recombines TRBV20-1 with TRBJ2-2; 10 nucleotides align to TRBD2. This CDR3 has 15 amino acids. Per the germline V gene, CDR1 is DFQATT and CDR2 is SNEGSKA (reference sequence). With V trimmed by 3 bases and J by 1 base, 2 bases remained unmatched. CDR3 bases: TGCAGTGCTAGTGGACTAGCGGAGAACACCGGGGAGCTGTTTTTT. It codes for CSASGLAENTGELFF.

This clonotype came up a few times. The chain recombines TRBV7-6 with TRBJ2-1, with 11 positions matching TRBD2. The ends lost 4 bases at V and 5 bases at J; junction bases unmatched: 7. The germline V gene encodes CDR1 SGHVS and CDR2 FNYEAQ. CDR3 size: 16 residues. Written as DNA, the CDR3 is TGTGCCAGCAGCTCAACGGGACTAGCGGAAAACAATGAGCAGTTCTTC. Translating it yields CASSSTGLAENNEQFF.

In DNA form, the CDR3 reads TGTGCCAGTAAACCGGGACAGGGGGCGAACATTCAGTACTTC. Translation gives CASKPGQGANIQYF. The chain links TRBV19 to TRBJ2-4, with 12 bases aligning to TRBD1. Germline V gene lookup returns CDR1 LNHDA and CDR2 SQIVND (reference sequence). CDR3 length: 14 amino acids. V gave up 7 bases and J gave up 7 bases; unmatched junction bases: 5.

This clonotype was counted ten times or more. The rearrangement joins TRBV29-1 to TRBJ2-2, with D perhaps assigned TRBD1 or TRBD2 (5 bases each). Trimming left V 7 bases short and J 0 bases short, with 12 bases between. The germline V gene encodes CDR1 SQVTM and CDR2 ANQGSEA. The CDR3 runs to 14 residues. For the CDR3, the DNA is TGCAGCGGGAGGAAGGACACGAACACCGGGGAGCTGTTTTTT. As protein: CSGRKDTNTGELFF.

This clonotype was seen a few times. V gene TRBV7-2 combines with J gene TRBJ2-5; D is uncertain. Trimming removed 1 base from V and 4 bases from J, with 16 bases in between. The CDR3 is made up of 16 amino acids. Germline CDR1 reads SGHTA; CDR2 reads FQGNSA. CDR3 sequence (DNA): TGTGCCAGCAGCTTAGAAGGTGCTAGGTCTGTAGAGACCCAGTACTTC. It yields the protein CASSLEGARSVETQYF. Based on the CDR3 plus reference TRBV7-2 and TRBJ2-5, the full variable domain is GAGVSQSPSNKVTEKGKDVELRCDPISGHTALYWYRQSLGQGLEFLIYFQGNSAPDKSGLPSDRFSAERTGGSVSTLTIQRTQQEDSAVYLCASSLEGARSVETQYFGPGTRLLVL.

The chain employs TRBV7-8 and TRBJ2-1; the match to TRBD2 covers 9 bases. CDR3 length: 16 residues. The V segment lost 1 base and the J segment 8 bases; nucleotides outside the gene matches: 9. Germline CDR1 reads SGHVS; CDR2 reads FQNEAQ. CDR3 amino acids: CASSLGPAGGFDEQFF. CDR3 DNA: TGTGCCAGCAGCTTAGGGCCTGCGGGAGGGTTTGATGAGCAGTTCTTC.